Reported below is one T cell receptor beta chain. The antigen remains unidentified. PCR involved 60 Vbeta and 13 Jbeta primers. Profiled with immunoSEQ multiplex PCR; TCRdb holds only in-frame clones, not every one. The top ten clones hold approximately 2.7% of a sample with approximately 84,000 clones, roughly 78% of them seen once. V gave up 5 bases and J gave up 10 bases; unmatched junction bases: 10. Looked up from germline, CDR1 is MNHEY and CDR2 is SVGAGI. The CDR3 has 14 residues. The data originate from a study of cytomegalovirus exposure and HLA in healthy donors. Study-wide context: A previous analysis identified approximately 120 million unique TCR beta sequences derived from some 200 million T cells.

Overall study findings and caveats: When analyzed later, the rates of TCR association showed variation by HLA locus, with DRB1 the most and HLA-C the fewest. Later on, analysis showed that most CMV-associated TCR beta chains appeared to be HLA-restricted. It was taken for granted in presence/absence analyses that sequencing depth across donors was roughly uniform.

The sample consisted of PBMCs. The clonotype originates from a male donor in good health and CMV-seropositive. The chain employs TRBV6-5 and TRBJ2-5; TRBD2 agrees at 10 bases. The CDR3 coding sequence is TGTGCCAGCAGTAAGGGACTAGCGCTCCCCCTCCAGTACTTC. Its protein is CASSKGLALPLQYF.